The clone carrying this T cell receptor (beta chain) was found many times. The target antigen is unknown. This sample is part of a study of Graves' ophthalmopathy and Graves' hyperthyroidism. RNA transcripts served as template for amplifying TCR beta CDR3 sequences. Second-round multiplex PCR came after a first-round RT-PCR that employed HTBI primers. Via MiXCR, TCRdb re-called the multiplex PCR reads, giving one row per CDR3 protein. The repertoire consists of about 620,000 distinct CDR3 sequences, with about 20% occurring once and the leading ten covering approximately 7.7%. Whole-study findings and limits: Most thyroid-expanded clonotypes exceeding 0.001 frequency were also found in blood.

V gave up 4 bases and J gave up 3 bases; unmatched junction bases: 6. This CDR3 is 14 amino acids long. Germline V gene lookup returns CDR1 DFQATT and CDR2 SNEGSKA (reference sequence). The sequence was obtained from a woman between 18 and 30 years old with stable Graves' hyperthyroidism. Some clones in this sample may be carry-over from other donors' samples. The source material was peripheral blood. The genes are TRBV20-1 and TRBJ1-5, with TRBD1 matching over 7 bases. CDR3 protein: CSATSTGTNQPQHF. DNA of the CDR3: TGCAGTGCTACCTCGACAGGGACCAATCAGCCCCAGCATTTT.